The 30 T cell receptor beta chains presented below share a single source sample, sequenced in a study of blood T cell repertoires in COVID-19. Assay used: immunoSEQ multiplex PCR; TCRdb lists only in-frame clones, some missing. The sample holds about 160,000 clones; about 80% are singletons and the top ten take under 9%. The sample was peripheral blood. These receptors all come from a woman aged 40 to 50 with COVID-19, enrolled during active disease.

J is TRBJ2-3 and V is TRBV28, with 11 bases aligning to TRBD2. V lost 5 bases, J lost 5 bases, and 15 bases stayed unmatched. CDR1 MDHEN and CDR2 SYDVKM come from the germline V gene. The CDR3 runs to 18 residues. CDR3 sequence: CASSPQRGSGGVGDTQYF. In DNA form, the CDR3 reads TGTGCCAGCAGTCCCCAGCGCGGTAGCGGGGGGGTGGGAGATACGCAGTATTTT. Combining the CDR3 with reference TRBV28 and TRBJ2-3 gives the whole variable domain DVKVTQSSRYLVKRTGEKVFLECVQDMDHENMFWYRQDPGLGLRLIYFSYDVKMKEKGDIPEGYSVSREKKERFSLILESASTNQTSMYLCASSPQRGSGGVGDTQYFGPGTRLTVL.

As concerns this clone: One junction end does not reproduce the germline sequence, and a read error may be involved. Here the CDR3 reads CASRPSGSIDTQYF. The DNA for the CDR3 is TGTGCCAGCAGGCCTAGCGGGAGCATAGATACGCAGTATTTT. The chain recombines TRBV27 with TRBJ2-3; 10 bases fit TRBD2. Germline CDR1 reads MNHEY; CDR2 reads SMNVEV (reference sequence). CDR3 length: 14 residues.

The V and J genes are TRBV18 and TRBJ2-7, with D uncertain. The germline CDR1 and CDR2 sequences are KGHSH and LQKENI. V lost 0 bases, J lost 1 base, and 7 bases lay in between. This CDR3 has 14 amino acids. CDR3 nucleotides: TGTGCCAGCTCACCACCTAGCCAATCCTACGAGCAGTACTTC. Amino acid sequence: CASSPPSQSYEQYF.

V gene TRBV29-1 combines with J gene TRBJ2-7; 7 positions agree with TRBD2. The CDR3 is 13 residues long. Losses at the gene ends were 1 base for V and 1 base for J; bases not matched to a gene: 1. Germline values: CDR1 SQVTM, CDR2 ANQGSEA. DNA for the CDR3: TGCAGCGTTGAAGGGGGAGGGTCCTACGAGCAGTACTTC. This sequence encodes CSVEGGGSYEQYF.

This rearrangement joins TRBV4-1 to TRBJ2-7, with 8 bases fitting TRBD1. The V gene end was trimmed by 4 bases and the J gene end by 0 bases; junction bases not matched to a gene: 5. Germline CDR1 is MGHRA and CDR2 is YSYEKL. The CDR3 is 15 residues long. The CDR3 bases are TGCGCCAGCAGCCCCGGACAGGGAGTCTCCTACGAGCAGTACTTC. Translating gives CASSPGQGVSYEQYF.

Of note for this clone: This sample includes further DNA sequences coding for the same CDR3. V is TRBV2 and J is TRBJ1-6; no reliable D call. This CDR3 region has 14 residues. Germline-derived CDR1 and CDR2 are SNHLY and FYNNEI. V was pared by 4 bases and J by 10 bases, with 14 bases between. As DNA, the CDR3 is TGTGCCAGCAGTGTCGGAGTTGTTTCGTCACCCCTCCACTTT. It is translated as CASSVGVVSSPLHF.

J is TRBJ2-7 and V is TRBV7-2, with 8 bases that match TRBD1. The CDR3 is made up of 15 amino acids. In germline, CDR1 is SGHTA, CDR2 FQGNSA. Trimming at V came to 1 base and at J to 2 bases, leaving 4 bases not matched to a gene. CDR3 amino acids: CASSLGGTGAYEQYV. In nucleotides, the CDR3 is TGTGCCAGCAGCTTAGGGGGGACAGGAGCCTACGAGCAGTACGTC.

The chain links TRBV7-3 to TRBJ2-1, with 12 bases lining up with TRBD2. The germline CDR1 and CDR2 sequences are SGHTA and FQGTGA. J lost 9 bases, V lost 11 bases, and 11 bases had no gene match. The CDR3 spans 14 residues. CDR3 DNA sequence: TGTGCCTCAAACCTAGCGGGGGGGCCCGGTGAGCAGTTCTTC. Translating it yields CASNLAGGPGEQFF.

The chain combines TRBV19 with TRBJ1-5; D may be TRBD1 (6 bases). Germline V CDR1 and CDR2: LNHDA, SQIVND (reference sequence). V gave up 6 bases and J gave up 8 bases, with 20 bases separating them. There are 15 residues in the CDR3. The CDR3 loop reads CASRPRGQGREPQHF. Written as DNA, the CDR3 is TGTGCCAGTAGGCCCCGGGGGCAGGGGAGGGAGCCCCAGCATTTT.

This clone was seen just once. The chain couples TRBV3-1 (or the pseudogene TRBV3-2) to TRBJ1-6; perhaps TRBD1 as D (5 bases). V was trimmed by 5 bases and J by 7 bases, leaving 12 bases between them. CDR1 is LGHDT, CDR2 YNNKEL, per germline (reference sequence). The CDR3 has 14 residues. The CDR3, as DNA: TGTGCCAGCAGCTCCGGGACTTTCAATTCACCCCTCCACTTT. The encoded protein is CASSSGTFNSPLHF.

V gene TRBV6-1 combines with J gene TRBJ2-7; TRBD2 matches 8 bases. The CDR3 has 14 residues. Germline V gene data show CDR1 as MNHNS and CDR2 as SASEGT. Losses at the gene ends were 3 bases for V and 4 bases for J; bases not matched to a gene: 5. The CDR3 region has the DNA TGTGCCAGCAGTGATGAACTAGCGGCATACGAGCAGTACTTC. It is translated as CASSDELAAYEQYF.

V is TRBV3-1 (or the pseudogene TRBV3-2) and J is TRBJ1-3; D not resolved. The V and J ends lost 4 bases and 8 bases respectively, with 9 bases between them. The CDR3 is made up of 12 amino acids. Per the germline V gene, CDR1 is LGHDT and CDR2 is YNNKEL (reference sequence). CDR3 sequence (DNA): TGTGCCAGCAGCCTCCGCCGGGACACCATATATTTT. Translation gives CASSLRRDTIYF.

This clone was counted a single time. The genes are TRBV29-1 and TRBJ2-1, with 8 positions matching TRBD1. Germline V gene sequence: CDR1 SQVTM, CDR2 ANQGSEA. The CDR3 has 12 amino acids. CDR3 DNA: TGCAGTAGACAGGGGTATGGCAATGAGCAGTTCTTC. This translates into CSRQGYGNEQFF.

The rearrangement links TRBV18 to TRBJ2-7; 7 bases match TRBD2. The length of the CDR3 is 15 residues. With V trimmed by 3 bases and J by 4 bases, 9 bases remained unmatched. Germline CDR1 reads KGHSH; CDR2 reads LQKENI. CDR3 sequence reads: CASSPTSDGGYEQYF. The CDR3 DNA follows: TGTGCCAGCTCACCTACTAGCGATGGGGGGTACGAGCAGTACTTC.

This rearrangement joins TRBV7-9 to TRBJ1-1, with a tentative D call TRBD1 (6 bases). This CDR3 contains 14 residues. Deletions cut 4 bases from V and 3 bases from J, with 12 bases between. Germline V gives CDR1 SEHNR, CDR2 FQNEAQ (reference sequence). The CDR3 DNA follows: TGTGCCAGCAGCTCAAACAGGGACCACACTGAAGCTTTCTTT. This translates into CASSSNRDHTEAFF.

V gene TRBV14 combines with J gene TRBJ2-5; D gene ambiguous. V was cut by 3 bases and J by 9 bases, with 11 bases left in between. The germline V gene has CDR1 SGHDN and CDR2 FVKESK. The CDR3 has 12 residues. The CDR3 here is CASSQGLLAQYF. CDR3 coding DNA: TGTGCCAGCAGCCAGGGCCTGCTGGCCCAGTACTTC.

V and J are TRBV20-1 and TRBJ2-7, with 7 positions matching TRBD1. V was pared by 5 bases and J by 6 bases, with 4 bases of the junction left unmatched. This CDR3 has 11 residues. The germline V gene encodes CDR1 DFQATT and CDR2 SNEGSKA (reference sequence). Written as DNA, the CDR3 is TGCAGTGCTCTTTACAGGGGCGAGCAGTACTTC. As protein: CSALYRGEQYF.

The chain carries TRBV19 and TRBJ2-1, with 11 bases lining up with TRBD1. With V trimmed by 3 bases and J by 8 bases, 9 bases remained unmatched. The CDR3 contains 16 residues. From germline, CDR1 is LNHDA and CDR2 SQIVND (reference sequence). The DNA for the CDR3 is TGTGCCAGTAGTATGGGGGGGACAGGGGGAGGCGATGAGCAGTTCTTC. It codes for CASSMGGTGGGDEQFF.

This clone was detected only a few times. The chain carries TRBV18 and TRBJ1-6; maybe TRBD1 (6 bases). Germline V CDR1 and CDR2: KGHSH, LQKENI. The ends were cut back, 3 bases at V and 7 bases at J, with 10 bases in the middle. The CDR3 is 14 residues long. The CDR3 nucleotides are TGTGCCAGCTCACCGGACAGTGAGAATTCACCCCTCCACTTT. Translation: CASSPDSENSPLHF.

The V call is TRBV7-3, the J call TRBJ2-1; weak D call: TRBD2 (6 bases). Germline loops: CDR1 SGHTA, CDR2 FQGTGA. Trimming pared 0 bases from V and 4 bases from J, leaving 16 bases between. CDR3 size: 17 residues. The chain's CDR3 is CASSLTRRGIGYNEQFF. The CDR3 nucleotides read TGTGCCAGCAGCTTAACCAGGCGGGGAATTGGGTACAATGAGCAGTTCTTC. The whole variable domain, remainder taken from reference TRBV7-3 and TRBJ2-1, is GAGVSQTPSNKVTEKGKYVELRCDPISGHTALYWYRQSLGQGPEFLIYFQGTGAADDSGLPNDRFFAVRPEGSVSTLKIQRTERGDSAVYLCASSLTRRGIGYNEQFFGPGTRLTVL.

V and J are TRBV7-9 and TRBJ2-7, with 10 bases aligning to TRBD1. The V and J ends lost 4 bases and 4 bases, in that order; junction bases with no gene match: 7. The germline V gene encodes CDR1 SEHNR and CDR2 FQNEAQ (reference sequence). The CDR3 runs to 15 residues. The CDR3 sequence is CASSSGTGVEYEQYF. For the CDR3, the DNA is TGTGCCAGCAGCTCCGGGACAGGGGTTGAGTACGAGCAGTACTTC.

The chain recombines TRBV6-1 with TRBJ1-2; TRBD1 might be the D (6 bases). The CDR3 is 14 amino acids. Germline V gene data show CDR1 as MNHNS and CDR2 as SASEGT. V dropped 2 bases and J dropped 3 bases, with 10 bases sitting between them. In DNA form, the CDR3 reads TGTGCCAGCAGTGAACCGACAGGTCACTATGGCTACACCTTC. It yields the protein CASSEPTGHYGYTF.

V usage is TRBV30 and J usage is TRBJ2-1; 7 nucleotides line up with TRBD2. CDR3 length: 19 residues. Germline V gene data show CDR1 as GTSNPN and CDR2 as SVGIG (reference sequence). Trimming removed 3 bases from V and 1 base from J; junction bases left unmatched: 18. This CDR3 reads CAWSPPGTIGIRSYNEQFF. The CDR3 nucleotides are TGTGCCTGGAGCCCCCCCGGGACTATCGGGATTCGGTCCTACAATGAGCAGTTCTTC. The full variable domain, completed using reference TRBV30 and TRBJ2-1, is SQTIHQWPATLVQPVGSPLSLECTVEGTSNPNLYWYRQAAGRGLQLLFYSVGIGQISSEVPQNLSASRPQDRQFILSSKKLLLSDSGFYLCAWSPPGTIGIRSYNEQFFGPGTRLTVL.

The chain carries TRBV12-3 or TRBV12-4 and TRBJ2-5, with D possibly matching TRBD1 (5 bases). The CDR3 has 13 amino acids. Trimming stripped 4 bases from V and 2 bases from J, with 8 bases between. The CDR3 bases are TGTGCCAGCAGTTGGGGCAGGCAAGAGACCCAGTACTTC. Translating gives CASSWGRQETQYF.

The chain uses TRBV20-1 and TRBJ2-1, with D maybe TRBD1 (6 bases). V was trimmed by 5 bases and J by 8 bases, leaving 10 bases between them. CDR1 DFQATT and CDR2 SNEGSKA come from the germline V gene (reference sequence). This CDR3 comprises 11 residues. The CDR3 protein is CSAPGVHEQFF. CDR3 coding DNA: TGCAGTGCTCCAGGGGTCCATGAGCAGTTCTTC.

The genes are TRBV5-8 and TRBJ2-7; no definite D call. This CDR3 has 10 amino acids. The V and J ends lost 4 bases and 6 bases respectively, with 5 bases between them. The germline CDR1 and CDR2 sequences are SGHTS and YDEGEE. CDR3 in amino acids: CASSQSEQYV. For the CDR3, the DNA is TGTGCCAGCAGCCAATCCGAGCAGTACGTC.

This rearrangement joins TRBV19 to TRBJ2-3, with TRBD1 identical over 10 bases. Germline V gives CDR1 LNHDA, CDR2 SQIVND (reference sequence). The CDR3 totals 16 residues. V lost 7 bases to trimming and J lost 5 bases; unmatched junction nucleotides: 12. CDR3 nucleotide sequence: TGTGCCAGTAATCCGGGACAGGGGCTTTGGGGAGATACGCAGTATTTT. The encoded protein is CASNPGQGLWGDTQYF.

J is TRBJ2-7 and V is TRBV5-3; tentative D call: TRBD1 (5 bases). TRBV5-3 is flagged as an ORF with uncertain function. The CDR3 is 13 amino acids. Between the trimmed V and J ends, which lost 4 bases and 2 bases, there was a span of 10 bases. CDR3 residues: CARSPDTAYEQYV. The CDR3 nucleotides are TGTGCCAGAAGCCCGGACACAGCCTACGAGCAGTACGTC.

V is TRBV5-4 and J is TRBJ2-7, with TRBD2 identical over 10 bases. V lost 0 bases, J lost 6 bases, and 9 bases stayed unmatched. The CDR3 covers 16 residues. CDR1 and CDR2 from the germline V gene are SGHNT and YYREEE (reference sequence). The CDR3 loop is CASSLGGSGRAGEQYF. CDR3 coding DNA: TGTGCCAGCAGCTTGGGCGGGAGCGGGAGGGCCGGCGAGCAGTACTTC.

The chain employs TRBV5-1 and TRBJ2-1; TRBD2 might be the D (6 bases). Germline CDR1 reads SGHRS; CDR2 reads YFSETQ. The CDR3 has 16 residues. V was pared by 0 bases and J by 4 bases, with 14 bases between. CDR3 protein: CASSLATVADYNEQFF. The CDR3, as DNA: TGCGCCAGCAGCTTGGCCACGGTAGCGGATTACAATGAGCAGTTCTTC.